Included here is one T cell receptor (beta chain) sequence, with context. Clones were sequenced by immunoSEQ multiplex PCR, and TCRdb holds only the in-frame ones, with some missing. This repertoire shows about 61,000 clones, about 96% found once; its top ten account for 0.19%. This sample was taken from a study of technical replicates of blood from a few donors. This CDR3 has 15 amino acids. Germline-derived CDR1 and CDR2 are MGHRA and YSYEKL. Deletions cut 9 bases from V and 2 bases from J, with 17 bases between. The rearrangement joins TRBV4-1 to TRBJ1-3, with D perhaps matching TRBD1 (5 bases). The material sequenced was T cells isolated from PBMCs. The sequence was obtained from a human donor in good health. The CDR3 coding sequence is TGCGCCAGTAAAAAAACAGGAGAGGCTGGAAACACCATATATTTT. Translating gives CASKKTGEAGNTIYF.